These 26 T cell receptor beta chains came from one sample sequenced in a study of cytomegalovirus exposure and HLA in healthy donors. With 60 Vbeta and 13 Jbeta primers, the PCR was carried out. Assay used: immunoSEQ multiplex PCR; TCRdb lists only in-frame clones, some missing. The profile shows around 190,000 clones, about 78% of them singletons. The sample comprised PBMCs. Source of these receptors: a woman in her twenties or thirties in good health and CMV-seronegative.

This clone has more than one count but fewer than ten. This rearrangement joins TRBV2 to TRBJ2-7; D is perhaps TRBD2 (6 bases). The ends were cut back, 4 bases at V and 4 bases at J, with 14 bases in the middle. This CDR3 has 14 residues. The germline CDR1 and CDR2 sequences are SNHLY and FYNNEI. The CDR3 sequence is CASSALGAGYEQYF. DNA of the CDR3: TGTGCCAGCAGTGCGCTCGGGGCGGGATACGAGCAGTACTTC. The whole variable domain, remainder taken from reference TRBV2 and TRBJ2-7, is EPEVTQTPSHQVTQMGQEVILRCVPISNHLYFYWYRQILGQKVEFLVSFYNNEISEKSEIFDDQFSVERPDGSNFTLKIRSTKLEDSAMYFCASSALGAGYEQYFGPGTRLTVT.

The CDR3 DNA reads TGCGCCAGCAGCTTGGACTTTCCCACAGATACGCAGTATTTT. This codes for CASSLDFPTDTQYF. The chain uses TRBV5-1 and TRBJ2-3; D unclear. The CDR3 consists of 14 residues. Germline V gene lookup returns CDR1 SGHRS and CDR2 YFSETQ. V was cut by 0 bases and J by 2 bases, with 7 bases left in between. Using reference TRBV5-1 and TRBJ2-3 for the parts outside the CDR3, the full variable domain is KAGVTQTPRYLIKTRGQQVTLSCSPISGHRSVSWYQQTPGQGLQFLFEYFSETQRNKGNFPGRFSGRQFSNSRSEMNVSTLELGDSALYLCASSLDFPTDTQYFGPGTRLTVL.

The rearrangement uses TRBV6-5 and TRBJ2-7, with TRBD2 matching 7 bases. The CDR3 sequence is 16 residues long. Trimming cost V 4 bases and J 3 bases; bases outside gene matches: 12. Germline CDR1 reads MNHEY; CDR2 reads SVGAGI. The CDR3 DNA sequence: TGTGCCAGCAGTTCCTCGGGGGGAAAGGAGGGCTACGAGCAGTACTTC. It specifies CASSSSGGKEGYEQYF.

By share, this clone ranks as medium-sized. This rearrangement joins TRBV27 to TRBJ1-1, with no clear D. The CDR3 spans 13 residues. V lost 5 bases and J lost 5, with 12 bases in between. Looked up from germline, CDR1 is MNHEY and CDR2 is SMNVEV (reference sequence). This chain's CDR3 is CASSLTKRTEAFF. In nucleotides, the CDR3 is TGTGCCAGCAGTCTCACAAAGAGGACTGAAGCTTTCTTT.

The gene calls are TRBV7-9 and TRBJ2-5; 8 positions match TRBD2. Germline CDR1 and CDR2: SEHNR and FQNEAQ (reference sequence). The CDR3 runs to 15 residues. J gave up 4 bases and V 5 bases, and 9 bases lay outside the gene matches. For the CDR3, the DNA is TGTGCCAGCAGCCCCGAAGCGGGAGCAGGAGAGACCCAGTACTTC. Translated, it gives CASSPEAGAGETQYF.

The CDR3, as DNA: TGTGCCAGCAGCAGGACTAGCGGGAGGGTTACTAATGAGCAGTTCTTC. Protein sequence: CASSRTSGRVTNEQFF. The chain links TRBV7-9 to TRBJ2-1, with TRBD2 matching over 15 bases. Germline V gene sequence: CDR1 SEHNR, CDR2 FQNEAQ (reference sequence). CDR3 length: 16 amino acids. J lost 7 bases, V lost 5 bases, and 6 bases had no gene match.

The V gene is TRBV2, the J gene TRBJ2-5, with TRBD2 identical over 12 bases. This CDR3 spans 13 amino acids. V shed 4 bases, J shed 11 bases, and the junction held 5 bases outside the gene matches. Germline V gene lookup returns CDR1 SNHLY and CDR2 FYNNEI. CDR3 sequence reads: CASSGLAGVEQYF. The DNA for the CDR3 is TGTGCCAGCAGTGGACTAGCGGGAGTTGAGCAGTACTTC.

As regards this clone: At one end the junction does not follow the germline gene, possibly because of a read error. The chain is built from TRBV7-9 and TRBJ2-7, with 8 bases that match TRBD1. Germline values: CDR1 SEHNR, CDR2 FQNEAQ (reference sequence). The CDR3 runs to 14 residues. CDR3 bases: TGTTCCAGCAGCTTAGGACAGGGCTTCTACGAGCAGTACTTC. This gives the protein CSSSLGQGFYEQYF.

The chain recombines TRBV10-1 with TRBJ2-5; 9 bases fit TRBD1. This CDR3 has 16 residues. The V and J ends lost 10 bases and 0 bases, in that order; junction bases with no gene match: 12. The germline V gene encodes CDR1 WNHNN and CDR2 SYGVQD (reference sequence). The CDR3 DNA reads TGCGCCACCGACGACCGGGACAGGGCGTACCAAGAGACCCAGTACTTC. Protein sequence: CATDDRDRAYQETQYF.

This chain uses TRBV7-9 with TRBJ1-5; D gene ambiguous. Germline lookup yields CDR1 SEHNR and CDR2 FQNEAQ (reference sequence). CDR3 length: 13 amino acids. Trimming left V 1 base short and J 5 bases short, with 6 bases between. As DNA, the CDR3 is TGTGCCAGCAGCTTAGTCAGCGATCAGCCCCAGCATTTT. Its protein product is CASSLVSDQPQHF.

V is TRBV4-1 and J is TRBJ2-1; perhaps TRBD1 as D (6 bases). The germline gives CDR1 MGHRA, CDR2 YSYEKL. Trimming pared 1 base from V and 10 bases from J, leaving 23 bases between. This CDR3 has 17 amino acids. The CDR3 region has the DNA TGCGCCAGCAGCCAAGTGTTGTTGGCAGGGGCTACAATAGAGCAGTTCTTC. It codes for CASSQVLLAGATIEQFF.

This CDR3 is CASSQGGPPGLARETQYF. The CDR3 bases are TGCGCCAGCAGTCAGGGGGGGCCCCCCGGACTAGCTAGAGAGACCCAGTACTTC. The rearrangement uses TRBV23-1 and TRBJ2-5; 8 bases match TRBD2. TRBV23-1 is sorted into the ORF group, with uncertain function. V lost 3 bases to trimming and J lost 4 bases; unmatched junction nucleotides: 16. CDR3 length: 18 amino acids.

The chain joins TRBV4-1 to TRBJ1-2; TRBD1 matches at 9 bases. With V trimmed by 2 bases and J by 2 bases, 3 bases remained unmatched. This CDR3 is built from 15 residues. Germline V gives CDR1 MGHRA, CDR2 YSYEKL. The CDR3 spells CASSQRTGENYGYTF. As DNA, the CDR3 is TGCGCCAGCAGCCAAAGGACAGGGGAGAACTATGGCTACACCTTC.

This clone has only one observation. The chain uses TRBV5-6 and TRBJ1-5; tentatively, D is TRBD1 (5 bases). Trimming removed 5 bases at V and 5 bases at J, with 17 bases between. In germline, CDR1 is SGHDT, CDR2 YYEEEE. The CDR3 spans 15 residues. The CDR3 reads CASSKTVGVHQPQHF. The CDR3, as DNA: TGTGCCAGCAGTAAAACCGTAGGGGTACATCAGCCCCAGCATTTT.

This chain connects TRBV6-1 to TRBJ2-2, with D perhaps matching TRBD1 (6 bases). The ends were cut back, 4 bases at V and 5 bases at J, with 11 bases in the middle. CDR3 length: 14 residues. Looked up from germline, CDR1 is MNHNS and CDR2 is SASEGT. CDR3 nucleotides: TGTGCCAGCAGTGGGCAGGGGATAACCGGGGAGCTGTTTTTT. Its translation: CASSGQGITGELFF.

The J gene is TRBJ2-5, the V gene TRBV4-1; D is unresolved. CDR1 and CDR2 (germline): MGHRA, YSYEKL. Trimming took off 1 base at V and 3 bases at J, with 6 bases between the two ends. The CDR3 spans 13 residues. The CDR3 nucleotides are TGCGCCAGCAGCCAAGTCTCCGAAGAGACCCAGTACTTC. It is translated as CASSQVSEETQYF.

The CDR3 protein is CASSLVRGESRDTQYF. The CDR3, as DNA: TGTGCCAGCAGCTTAGTTCGGGGGGAATCAAGGGATACGCAGTATTTT. This chain uses TRBV11-2 with TRBJ2-3, with 7 positions matching TRBD2. Germline V lookup: CDR1 SGHAT, CDR2 FQNNGV. The length of the CDR3 is 16 residues. V was clipped by 1 base and J by 6 bases; unmatched bases: 10.

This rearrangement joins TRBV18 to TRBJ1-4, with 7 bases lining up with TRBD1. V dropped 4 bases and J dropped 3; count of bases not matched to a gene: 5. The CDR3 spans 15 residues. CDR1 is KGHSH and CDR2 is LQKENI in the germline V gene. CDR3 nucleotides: TGTGCCAGCTCACAGTCCGGGACAGCTAATGAAAAACTGTTTTTT. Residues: CASSQSGTANEKLFF.

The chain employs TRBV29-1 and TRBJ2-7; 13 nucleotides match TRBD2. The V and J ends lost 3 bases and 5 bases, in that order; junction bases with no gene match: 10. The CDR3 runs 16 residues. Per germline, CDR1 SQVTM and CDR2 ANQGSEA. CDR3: CSVDGLAGENRHEQYF. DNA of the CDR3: TGCAGCGTTGATGGACTAGCGGGAGAGAATAGGCACGAGCAGTACTTC.

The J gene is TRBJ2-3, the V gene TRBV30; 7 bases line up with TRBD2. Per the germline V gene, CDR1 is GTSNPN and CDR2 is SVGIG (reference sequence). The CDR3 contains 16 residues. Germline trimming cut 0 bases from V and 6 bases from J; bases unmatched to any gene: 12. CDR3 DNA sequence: TGTGCCTGGAGTGTGGGGGGGAGGGGCCCCTCGGATACGCAGTATTTT. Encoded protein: CAWSVGGRGPSDTQYF.

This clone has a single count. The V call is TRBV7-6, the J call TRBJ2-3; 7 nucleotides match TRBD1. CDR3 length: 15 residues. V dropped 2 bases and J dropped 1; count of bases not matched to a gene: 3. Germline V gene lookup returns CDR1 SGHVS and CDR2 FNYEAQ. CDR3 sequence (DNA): TGTGCCAGCAGCTTAAACGACAGGGGCACAGATACGCAGTATTTT. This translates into CASSLNDRGTDTQYF.

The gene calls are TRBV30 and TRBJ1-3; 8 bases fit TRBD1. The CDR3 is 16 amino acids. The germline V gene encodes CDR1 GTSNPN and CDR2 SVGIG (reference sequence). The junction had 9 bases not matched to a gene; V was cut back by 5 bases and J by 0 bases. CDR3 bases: TGTGCCTGGGGACGTGGACAGGGACTCTCTGGAAACACCATATATTTT. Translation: CAWGRGQGLSGNTIYF.

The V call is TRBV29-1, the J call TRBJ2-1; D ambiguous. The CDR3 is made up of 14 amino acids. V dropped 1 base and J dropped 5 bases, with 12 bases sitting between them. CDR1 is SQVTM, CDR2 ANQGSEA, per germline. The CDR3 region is CSVEGTEVDNEQFF. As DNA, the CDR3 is TGCAGCGTTGAAGGTACAGAAGTCGACAATGAGCAGTTCTTC.

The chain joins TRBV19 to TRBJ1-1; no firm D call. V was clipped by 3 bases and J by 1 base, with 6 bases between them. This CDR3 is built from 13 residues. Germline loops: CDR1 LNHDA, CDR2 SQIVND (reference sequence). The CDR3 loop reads CASSMRGNTEAFF. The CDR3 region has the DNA TGTGCCAGTAGTATGCGAGGGAACACTGAAGCTTTCTTT.

Here the CDR3 reads CASSTGLAGGRETQYF. CDR3 coding DNA: TGCGCCAGCAGCACGGGACTAGCGGGGGGGCGGGAGACCCAGTACTTC. The V call is TRBV5-1, the J call TRBJ2-5; 16 bases are shared with TRBD2. With 4 bases clipped from V and 5 bases from J, the junction kept 5 bases outside the gene matches. The length of the CDR3 is 16 residues. Germline-derived CDR1 and CDR2 are SGHRS and YFSETQ. The full variable domain, with the rest looked up from reference TRBV5-1 and TRBJ2-5, is KAGVTQTPRYLIKTRGQQVTLSCSPISGHRSVSWYQQTPGQGLQFLFEYFSETQRNKGNFPGRFSGRQFSNSRSEMNVSTLELGDSALYLCASSTGLAGGRETQYFGPGTRLLVL.

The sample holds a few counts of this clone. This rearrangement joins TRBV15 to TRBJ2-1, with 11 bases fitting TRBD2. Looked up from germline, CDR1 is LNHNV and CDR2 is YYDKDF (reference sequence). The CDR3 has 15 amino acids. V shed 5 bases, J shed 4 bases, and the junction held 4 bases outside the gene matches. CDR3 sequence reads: CATSGGLAVYNEQFF. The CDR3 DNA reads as TGTGCCACCAGCGGGGGACTAGCGGTGTACAATGAGCAGTTCTTC.